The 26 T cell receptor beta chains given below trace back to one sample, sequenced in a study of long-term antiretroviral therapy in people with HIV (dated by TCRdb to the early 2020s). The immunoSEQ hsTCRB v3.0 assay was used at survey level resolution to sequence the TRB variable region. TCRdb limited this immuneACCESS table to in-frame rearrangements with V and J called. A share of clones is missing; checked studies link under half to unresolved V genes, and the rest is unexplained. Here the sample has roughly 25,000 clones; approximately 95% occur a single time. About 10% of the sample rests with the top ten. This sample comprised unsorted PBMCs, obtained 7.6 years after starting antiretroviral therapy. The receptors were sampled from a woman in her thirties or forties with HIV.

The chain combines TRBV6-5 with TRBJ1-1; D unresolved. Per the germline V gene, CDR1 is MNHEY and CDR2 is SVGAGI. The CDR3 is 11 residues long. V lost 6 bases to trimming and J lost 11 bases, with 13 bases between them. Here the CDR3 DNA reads TGTGCCAGCAGAGATCTCCTGCGGGCTTTCTTT. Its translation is CASRDLLRAFF.

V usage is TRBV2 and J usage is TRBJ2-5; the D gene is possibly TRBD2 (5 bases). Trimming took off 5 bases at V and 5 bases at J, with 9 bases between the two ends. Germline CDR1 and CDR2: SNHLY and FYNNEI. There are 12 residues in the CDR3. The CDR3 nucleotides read TGTGCCAGCAGTAAGGGCGGGGAGACCCAGTACTTC. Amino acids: CASSKGGETQYF.

CDR3 nucleotides: TGTGCCAGCAGCTTGTTTGGAGATTCCAATGAGCAGTTCTTC. Protein: CASSLFGDSNEQFF. The chain uses TRBV5-6 and TRBJ2-1; D gene unclear. V was trimmed by 1 base and J by 6 bases, leaving 11 bases between them. This CDR3 comprises 14 residues. Germline V gene sequence: CDR1 SGHDT, CDR2 YYEEEE.

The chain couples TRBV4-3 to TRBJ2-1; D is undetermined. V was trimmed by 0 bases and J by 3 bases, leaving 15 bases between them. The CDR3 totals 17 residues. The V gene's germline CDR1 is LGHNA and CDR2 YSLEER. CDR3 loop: CASSQDWPPSGYNEQFF. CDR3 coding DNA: TGCGCCAGCAGCCAAGATTGGCCCCCCTCGGGCTACAATGAGCAGTTCTTC.

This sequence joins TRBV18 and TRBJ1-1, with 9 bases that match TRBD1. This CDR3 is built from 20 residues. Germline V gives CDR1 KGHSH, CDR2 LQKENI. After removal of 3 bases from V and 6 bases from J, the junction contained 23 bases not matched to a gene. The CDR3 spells CASSPEPLGFLGQGSPEAFF. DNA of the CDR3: TGTGCCAGCTCACCCGAGCCATTGGGTTTCCTGGGACAGGGTTCGCCTGAAGCTTTCTTT.

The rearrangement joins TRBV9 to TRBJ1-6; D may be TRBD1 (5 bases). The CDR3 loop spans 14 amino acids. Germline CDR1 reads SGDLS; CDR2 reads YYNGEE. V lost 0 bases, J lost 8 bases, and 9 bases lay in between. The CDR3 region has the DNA TGTGCCAGCAGCGTAGCAGGGTTGGATTCACCCCTCCACTTT. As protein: CASSVAGLDSPLHF.

This CDR3 is CASSSSKGHFQRGYTF. For the CDR3, the DNA is TGTGCCAGCAGCTCGAGCAAGGGACACTTCCAACGGGGCTACACCTTC. The V call is TRBV13, the J call TRBJ1-2, with a weak D call TRBD1 (6 bases). Germline loops: CDR1 PRHDT, CDR2 FYEKMQ (reference sequence). This CDR3 has 16 amino acids. Trimming stripped 4 bases from V and 8 bases from J, with 23 bases between.

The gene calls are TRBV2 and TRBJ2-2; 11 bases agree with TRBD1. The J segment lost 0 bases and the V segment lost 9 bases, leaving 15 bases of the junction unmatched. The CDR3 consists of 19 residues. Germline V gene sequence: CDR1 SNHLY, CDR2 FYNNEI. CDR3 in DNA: TGTGCCAGTCGGTATTACATAGGACAGGGGGCGACGAACACCGGGGAGCTGTTTTTT. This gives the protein CASRYYIGQGATNTGELFF.

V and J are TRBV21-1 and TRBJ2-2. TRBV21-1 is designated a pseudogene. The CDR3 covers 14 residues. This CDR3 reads CASSKGGNTGELFF. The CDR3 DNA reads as TGTGCCAGCAGCAAAGGGGGGAACACCGGGGAGCTGTTTTTT.

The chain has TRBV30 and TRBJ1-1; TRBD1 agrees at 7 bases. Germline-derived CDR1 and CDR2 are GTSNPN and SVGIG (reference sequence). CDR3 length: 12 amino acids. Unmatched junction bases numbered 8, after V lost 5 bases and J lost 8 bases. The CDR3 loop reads CAWAGTVSEAFF. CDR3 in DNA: TGTGCCTGGGCCGGGACAGTTAGCGAAGCTTTCTTT.

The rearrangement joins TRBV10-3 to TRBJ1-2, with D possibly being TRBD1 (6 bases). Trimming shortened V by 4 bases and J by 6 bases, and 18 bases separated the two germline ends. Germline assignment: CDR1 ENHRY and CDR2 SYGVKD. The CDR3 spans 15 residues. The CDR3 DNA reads TGTGCCATCAGTGTGGCGGCAGGGGAAGCCCATGGCTACACCTTC. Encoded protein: CAISVAAGEAHGYTF.

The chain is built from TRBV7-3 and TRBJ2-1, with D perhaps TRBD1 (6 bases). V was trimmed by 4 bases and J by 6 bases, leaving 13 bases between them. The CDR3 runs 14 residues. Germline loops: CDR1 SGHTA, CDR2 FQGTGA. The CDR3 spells CASSSQPQGNEQFF. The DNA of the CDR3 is TGTGCCAGCAGCTCCCAACCACAGGGCAATGAGCAGTTCTTC.

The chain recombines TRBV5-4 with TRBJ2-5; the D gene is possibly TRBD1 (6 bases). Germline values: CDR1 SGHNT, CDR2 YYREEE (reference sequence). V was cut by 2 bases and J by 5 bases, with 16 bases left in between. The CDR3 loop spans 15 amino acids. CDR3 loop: CASSFRDKTGETQYF. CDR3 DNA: TGTGCCAGCAGCTTCCGGGACAAGACGGGGGAGACCCAGTACTTC.

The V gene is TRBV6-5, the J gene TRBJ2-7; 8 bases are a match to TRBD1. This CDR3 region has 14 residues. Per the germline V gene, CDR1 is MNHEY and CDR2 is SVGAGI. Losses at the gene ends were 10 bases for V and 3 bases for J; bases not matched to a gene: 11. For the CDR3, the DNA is TGTGCCATCCAACCCCGGGACAGGCGCTACGAGCAGTACTTC. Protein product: CAIQPRDRRYEQYF.

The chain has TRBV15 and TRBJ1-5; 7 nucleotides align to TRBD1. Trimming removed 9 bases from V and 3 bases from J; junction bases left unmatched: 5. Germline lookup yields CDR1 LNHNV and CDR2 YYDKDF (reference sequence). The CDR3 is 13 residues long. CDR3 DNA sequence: TGTGCCACTAACAGGGGTTCCAATCAGCCCCAGCATTTT. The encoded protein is CATNRGSNQPQHF.

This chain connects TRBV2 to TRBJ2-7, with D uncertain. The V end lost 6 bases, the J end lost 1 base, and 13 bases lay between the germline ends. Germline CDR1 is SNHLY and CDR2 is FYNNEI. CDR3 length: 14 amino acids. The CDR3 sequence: CASRDPGRSYEQYF. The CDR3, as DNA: TGTGCCAGCAGAGACCCAGGACGTTCCTACGAGCAGTACTTC.

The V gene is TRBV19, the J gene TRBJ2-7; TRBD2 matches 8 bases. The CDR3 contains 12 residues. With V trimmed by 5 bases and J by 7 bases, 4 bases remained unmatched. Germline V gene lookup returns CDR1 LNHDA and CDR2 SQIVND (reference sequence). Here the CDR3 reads CASSPSGGEQYF. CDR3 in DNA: TGTGCCAGTAGTCCCTCGGGGGGGGAGCAGTACTTC.

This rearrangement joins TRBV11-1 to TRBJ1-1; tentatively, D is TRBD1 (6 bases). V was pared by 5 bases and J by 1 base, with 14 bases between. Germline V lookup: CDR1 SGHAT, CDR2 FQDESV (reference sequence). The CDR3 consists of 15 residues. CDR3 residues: CASSIGVRGNTEAFF. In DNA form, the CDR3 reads TGTGCCAGCAGCATTGGCGTCAGGGGGAACACTGAAGCTTTCTTT.

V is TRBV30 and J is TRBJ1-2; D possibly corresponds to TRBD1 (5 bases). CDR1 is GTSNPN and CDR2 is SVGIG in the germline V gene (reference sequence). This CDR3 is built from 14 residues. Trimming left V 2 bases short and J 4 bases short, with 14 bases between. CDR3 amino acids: CAWSRGDGGYGYTF. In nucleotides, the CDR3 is TGTGCCTGGAGTCGGGGAGACGGGGGCTATGGCTACACCTTC.

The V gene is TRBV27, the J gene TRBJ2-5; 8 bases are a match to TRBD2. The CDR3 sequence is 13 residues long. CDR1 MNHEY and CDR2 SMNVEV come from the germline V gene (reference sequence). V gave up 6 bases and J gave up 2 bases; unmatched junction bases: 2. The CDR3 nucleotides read TGTGCCAGCAGGACGGGGGGGCAAGAGACCCAGTACTTC. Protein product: CASRTGGQETQYF.

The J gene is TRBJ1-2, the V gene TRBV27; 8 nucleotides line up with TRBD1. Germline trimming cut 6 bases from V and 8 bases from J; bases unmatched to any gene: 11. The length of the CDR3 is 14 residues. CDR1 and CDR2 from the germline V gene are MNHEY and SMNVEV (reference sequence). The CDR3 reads CASRSGGAGEGYTF. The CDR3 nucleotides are TGTGCCAGCAGGTCAGGGGGCGCCGGGGAAGGCTACACCTTC.

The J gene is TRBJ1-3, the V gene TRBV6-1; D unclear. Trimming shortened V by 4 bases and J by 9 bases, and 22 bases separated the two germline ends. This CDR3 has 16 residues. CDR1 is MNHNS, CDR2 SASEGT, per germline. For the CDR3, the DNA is TGTGCCAGCAGTGGCCAACAAGCGACCCACATCGGCACCATATATTTT. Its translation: CASSGQQATHIGTIYF.

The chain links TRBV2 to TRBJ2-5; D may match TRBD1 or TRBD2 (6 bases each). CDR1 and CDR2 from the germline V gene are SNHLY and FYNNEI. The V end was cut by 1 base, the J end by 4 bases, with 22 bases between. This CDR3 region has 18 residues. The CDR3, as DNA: TGTGCCAGCAGTGAAGTTCTGGTACGAGGGGGGCGAGGAGAGACCCAGTACTTC. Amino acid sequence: CASSEVLVRGGRGETQYF.

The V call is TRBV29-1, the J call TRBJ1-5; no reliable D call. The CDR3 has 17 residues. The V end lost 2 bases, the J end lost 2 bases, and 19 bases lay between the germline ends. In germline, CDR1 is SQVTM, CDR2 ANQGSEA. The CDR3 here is CSVEMDARTPGNQPQHF. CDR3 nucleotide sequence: TGCAGCGTTGAAATGGACGCACGAACGCCAGGCAATCAGCCCCAGCATTTT.

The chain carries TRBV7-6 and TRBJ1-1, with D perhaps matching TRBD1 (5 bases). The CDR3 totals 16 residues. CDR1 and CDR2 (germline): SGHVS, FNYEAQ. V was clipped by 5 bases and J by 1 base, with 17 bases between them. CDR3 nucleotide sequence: TGTGCCAGCAGCCCCCAGACAGACCCGACGAACACTGAAGCTTTCTTT. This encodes CASSPQTDPTNTEAFF.

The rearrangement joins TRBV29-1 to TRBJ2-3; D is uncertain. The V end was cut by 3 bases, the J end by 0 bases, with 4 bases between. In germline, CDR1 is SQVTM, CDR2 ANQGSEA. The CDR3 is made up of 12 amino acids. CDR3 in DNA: TGCAGCGTTGAGTCTAGCACAGATACGCAGTATTTT. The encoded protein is CSVESSTDTQYF.